This T cell receptor beta chain appears in the sequencing data of a study of shared clonotypes between healthy human individuals. Overall study findings and caveats: The authors sampled blood alone, and tissue repertoires likely differ. Naive subsets typically showed greater estimated richness than memory subsets.

Positively selected for CCR7, the CD45RO-negative cells used as naive CD8 cells excluded terminally differentiated effector memory CD45RA+ cells. The CDR3 length is 13 residues. With 7 bases removed from V and 2 bases from J, the gap between germline ends came to 13 bases. CDR1 is SGDLS, CDR2 YYNGEE, per germline. Of note for this clone: Its target is not known.

Per the authors' pipeline: Junction-only sequences produced by ImmunoSEQ had no quality scores, so filtering differed. The data were produced by immunoSEQ multiplex PCR, yet TCRdb's version contains in-frame clones alone and is incomplete. The D gene and trimming were derived from the DNA, and the V and J assignments and clone size from that table. The data contain roughly 2,000,000 clones, just over 90% of them singletons. Material: naive CD8+ T cells from PBMCs. The V and J genes are TRBV9 and TRBJ2-7; D ambiguous. This receptor was taken from a man in his late teens or twenties in good health. Some clones in this sample may be carry-over from other donors' samples. This CDR3 is CASGSGTTYEQYF. In nucleotides, the CDR3 is TGTGCCAGCGGTTCCGGCACTACCTACGAGCAGTACTTC.